A single sample gave rise to the 2 T cell receptor beta chains below, sequenced in a study of blood T cell dynamics during melanoma immunotherapy. Data came from immunoSEQ multiplex PCR; TCRdb stores just in-frame clones and leaves some out. The profile covers about 11,000 clones, with more than 70% appearing a single time and roughly 6.1% taken by the ten largest. Time point indicated: week 3, after first cycle of checkpoint inhibitor. Sequencing used blood, obtained from a patient treated with checkpoint blockade. The receptors were gathered from a human donor with melanoma.

This clone has more than one count but fewer than ten. The V and J genes are TRBV5-6 and TRBJ1-1; TRBD1 agrees at 9 bases. Germline V gene lookup returns CDR1 SGHDT and CDR2 YYEEEE. Trimming removed 4 bases from V and 12 bases from J; junction bases left unmatched: 10. This CDR3 is 13 amino acids long. The CDR3, as DNA: TGTGCCAGCAGCATAGGACAGGGGAGAGTTACTTTCTTT. It translates to CASSIGQGRVTFF.

This clone was counted between two and nine times. J is TRBJ2-3 and V is TRBV4-3; possibly TRBD1 for D (6 bases). The ends were cut back, 5 bases at V and 2 bases at J, with 17 bases in the middle. CDR1 and CDR2 from the germline V gene are LGHNA and YSLEER. The CDR3 sequence is 16 residues long. Written as DNA, the CDR3 is TGCGCCAGCAGCGAGTCTACAGGGTTGGACACAGATACGCAGTATTTT. Translation gives CASSESTGLDTDTQYF.